This passage covers 6 T cell receptor beta chains from one sample sequenced in a study of regulatory T cells in long-lasting Graves disease. The TCR beta library used iRepertoire HTBI primers with Arm-PCR amplification of CDR3. MiXCR was run by TCRdb on the multiplex PCR reads, yielding one entry per CDR3 protein. Seen here are fewer than 500,000 distinct CDR3 sequences, 15% to 20% observed once, and the top ten hold more than 9%. Time point: newly diagnosed GD, antithyroid drugs for less than 3 months. After RNA was extracted from PBMCs, the TCR library was made from it. These same data were also listed under a study on T cells in Graves' hyperthyroidism and ophthalmopathy.

The source was peripheral blood mononuclear cells (PBMCs), collected at new diagnosis, from a patient treated with antithyroid drugs. These receptors all come from a man aged 35-49 years with Graves disease.

This chain uses TRBV30 with TRBJ2-7; the match to TRBD2 covers 14 bases. Germline loops: CDR1 GTSNPN, CDR2 SVGIG (reference sequence). Trimming at V came to 0 bases and at J to 2 bases, leaving 15 bases not matched to a gene. This CDR3 has 20 residues. CDR3 in amino acids: CAWSVLGLAGAHRFTYEQYF. CDR3 bases: TGTGCCTGGAGTGTATTGGGACTAGCGGGAGCCCACCGCTTTACCTACGAGCAGTACTTC.

The V and J genes are TRBV5-1 and TRBJ2-4; D gene unclear. The CDR3 consists of 14 residues. CDR1 is SGHRS, CDR2 YFSETQ, per germline. V lost 4 bases, J lost 3 bases, and 11 bases lay in between. The CDR3 sequence is CASSPRADKNIQYF. CDR3 DNA: TGCGCCAGCAGCCCTCGGGCAGACAAAAACATTCAGTACTTC.

Ten or more counts support this clonotype. This chain joins TRBV6-9 and TRBJ2-2, with 16 bases that match TRBD2. The CDR3 is made up of 17 amino acids. V shed 4 bases and J 6 bases; nucleotides not matched to a gene: 5. CDR1 and CDR2 (germline): MNHGY, SVAAGI. The CDR3 DNA reads as TGTGCCAGCAGTTCCCTCGGGACTAGCGGGAGGGCCGGGGAGCTGTTTTTT. As protein: CASSSLGTSGRAGELFF.

The rearrangement links TRBV12-3 or TRBV12-4 to TRBJ2-1, with a possible D match to TRBD1 (6 bases). Trimming cost V 4 bases and J 1 base, with 11 bases left between them. This CDR3 has 15 amino acids. This CDR3 reads CASSSIDRSYNEQFF. In nucleotides, the CDR3 is TGTGCCAGCAGTTCTATAGACAGGTCCTACAATGAGCAGTTCTTC.

This clonotype was observed at least ten times. This chain joins TRBV10-2 and TRBJ2-7; weak D call: TRBD2 (6 bases). This CDR3 has 14 residues. V lost 1 base and J lost 2, with 9 bases in between. Germline CDR1 is WSHSY and CDR2 is SAAADI. In DNA, the CDR3 is TGCGCCAGCAGTGAGTTTCCGGGGGCCTACGAGCAGTACTTC. It specifies CASSEFPGAYEQYF.

This clonotype was counted at least ten times. The genes are TRBV2 and TRBJ2-7; D is uncertain. V was trimmed by 4 bases and J by 5 bases, leaving 9 bases between them. CDR1 and CDR2 (germline): SNHLY, FYNNEI. This CDR3 is 12 amino acids long. The CDR3 DNA reads as TGTGCCAGCAGTGCCCGAATCGACGAGCAGTACTTC. Its translation is CASSARIDEQYF. The full variable domain, completed using reference TRBV2 and TRBJ2-7, is EPEVTQTPSHQVTQMGQEVILRCVPISNHLYFYWYRQILGQKVEFLVSFYNNEISEKSEIFDDQFSVERPDGSNFTLKIRSTKLEDSAMYFCASSARIDEQYFGPGTRLTVT.